This TCR beta chain was sequenced in a study of blood T cell dynamics during melanoma immunotherapy. On the study more broadly: First-line therapy was either pembrolizumab or nivolumab with ipilimumab for metastatic melanoma. Broader study findings: Whether repertoire-driving clones were melanoma-specific could not be determined.

This clone has just one count. Its antigen is not identified. A fixed DNA input of about 0.35 ug was used per bulk PBMC sample. The data were produced by immunoSEQ multiplex PCR, yet TCRdb's version contains in-frame clones alone and is incomplete. Of approximately 11,000 clones listed, more than 75% were seen once; the top ten hold approximately 7.2%. This sample's time point: week 3, after first cycle of checkpoint inhibitor. Sampling occurred pretreatment (T0) and at week 3 (W3), after cycle one of checkpoint blockade. The CDR3 runs 14 residues. The germline CDR1 and CDR2 sequences are MGHDK and SYGVNS.

The sample here was blood, taken from a patient treated with checkpoint blockade. This chain joins TRBV25-1 and TRBJ2-6; 7 positions agree with TRBD2. The receptor was derived from a human donor with melanoma. The CDR3 DNA follows: TGTGCAAGCGGGGACTCCGGTGGGGCCAACGTCCTGACTTTC. Amino acid sequence: CASGDSGGANVLTF.